This TCR beta chain was identified in a study of T cell responses to AZD1222 COVID-19 vaccine. The study, taken as a whole, reports: Across the whole spike, CD4 TCRs peaked at regions 160-218 and 743-854. Epitopes outside B.1.351 and B.1.1.7 mutated regions reportedly drew nearly half of spike TCRs. Breadth and depth of Spike-specific TCRs rose after two AZD1222 doses.

Concerning this clone itself: Its antigen remains unknown.

The CDR3 runs to 15 residues. Germline lookup yields CDR1 SEHNR and CDR2 FQNEAQ (reference sequence). With V trimmed by 4 bases and J by 3 bases, 7 bases remained unmatched. Here immunoSEQ multiplex PCR was the method, and the copy in TCRdb shows in-frame clones only, minus some. The profile shows 150,000 or so clones, 90% of them singletons. The TCR was taken from an adult in good health. The sample consisted of peripheral blood, taken on day 0 of AZD1222 vaccination. This chain links TRBV7-9 with TRBJ1-1, with TRBD1 matching 8 bases. In DNA, the CDR3 is TGTGCCAGCAGCTCCAGGACAGGGACGGACACTGAAGCTTTCTTT. It is translated as CASSSRTGTDTEAFF.